The 20 T cell receptor beta chains listed next were all sequenced from one sample in a study of neoadjuvant anti-PD-1 for oral cavity cancer. The time point is: after neoadjuvant nivolumab, at surgical resection. The repertoire was sequenced with immunoSEQ multiplex PCR; TCRdb's copy has only in-frame clones and lacks some. Of over 11,000 clones listed, about 75% are singletons. Specimen: PBMCs, collected after nivolumab (anti-PD-1) treatment. The source of these receptors is a person aged 40 to 85 with oral cavity squamous cell carcinoma.

The chain links TRBV11-3 to TRBJ1-1, with 7 bases that match TRBD1. V gave up 5 bases and J gave up 4 bases; unmatched junction bases: 4. The CDR3 covers 13 residues. The germline gives CDR1 SGHNT, CDR2 YENEEA. In nucleotides, the CDR3 is TGTGCCAGCAGCATTTCAGGGGGCACTGAAGCTTTCTTT. Encoded protein: CASSISGGTEAFF.

Only a few counts were recorded for this clone. V gene TRBV19 combines with J gene TRBJ1-2; D call uncertain. With 3 bases removed from V and 2 bases from J, the gap between germline ends came to 13 bases. The germline gives CDR1 LNHDA, CDR2 SQIVND (reference sequence). CDR3 size: 15 residues. The CDR3, as DNA: TGTGCCAGTAGTATCCTTGGGCAGTACAACTATGGCTACACCTTC. The encoded protein is CASSILGQYNYGYTF.

The chain has TRBV10-1 and TRBJ2-3; 9 bases are a match to TRBD1. With V trimmed by 6 bases and J by 5 bases, 6 bases remained unmatched. The CDR3 runs 14 residues. Per germline, CDR1 WNHNN and CDR2 SYGVQD (reference sequence). Here the CDR3 DNA reads TGCGCCAGCAGCTACAGGGGGCGTCAAGATACGCAGTATTTT. Its translation: CASSYRGRQDTQYF.

This clone has a single count. The gene calls are TRBV14 and TRBJ2-7; 9 bases map to TRBD1. The CDR3 is 15 amino acids. Germline CDR1 and CDR2: SGHDN and FVKESK. After removal of 4 bases from V and 0 bases from J, the junction contained 4 bases not matched to a gene. The CDR3 sequence is CASSPWDRVSYEQYF. The CDR3, as DNA: TGTGCCAGCAGCCCCTGGGACAGGGTCTCCTACGAGCAGTACTTC.

This rearrangement joins TRBV5-1 to TRBJ2-7; 7 positions agree with TRBD1. V trimming: 4 bases; J trimming: 0 bases; junction bases outside the gene matches: 4. Germline V gene data show CDR1 as SGHRS and CDR2 as YFSETQ. This CDR3 contains 14 residues. CDR3 sequence (DNA): TGCGCCAGCAGCGAGACAGGGTTCTCCTACGAGCAGTACTTC. It translates to CASSETGFSYEQYF.

This clone was counted only a few times. This chain links TRBV19 with TRBJ2-5; 11 bases match TRBD2. V was pared by 4 bases and J by 9 bases, with 7 bases of the junction left unmatched. This CDR3 region has 14 residues. CDR1 is LNHDA and CDR2 is SQIVND in the germline V gene (reference sequence). The CDR3 bases are TGTGCCAGTAGTAACCCACGACTAGCGGGGTCCCAGTACTTC. It specifies CASSNPRLAGSQYF. The entire variable domain, with the rest obtained from reference TRBV19 and TRBJ2-5, is as follows: DGGITQSPKYLFRKEGQNVTLSCEQNLNHDAMYWYRQDPGQGLRLIYYSQIVNDFQKGDIAEGYSVSREKKESFPLTVTSAQKNPTAFYLCASSNPRLAGSQYFGPGTRLLVL.

CDR3 sequence reads: CAWNGVAGRAFF. CDR3 nucleotides: TGTGCCTGGAATGGGGTGGCAGGCCGGGCTTTCTTT. The V call is TRBV30, the J call TRBJ1-1; D not certain. The V and J ends lost 4 bases and 11 bases respectively, with 17 bases between them. Germline-derived CDR1 and CDR2 are GTSNPN and SVGIG (reference sequence). The CDR3 is 12 amino acids.

The V call is TRBV2, the J call TRBJ1-5, with TRBD1 matching over 12 bases. This CDR3 spans 17 amino acids. The germline V gene has CDR1 SNHLY and CDR2 FYNNEI. Germline trimming cut 8 bases from V and 0 bases from J; bases unmatched to any gene: 8. The CDR3 nucleotides are TGTGCCAGCGGGGGGACAGGGGGCAACTATAGCAATCAGCCCCAGCATTTT. Translating it yields CASGGTGGNYSNQPQHF. The complete variable domain, with remaining parts taken from reference TRBV2 and TRBJ1-5, reads EPEVTQTPSHQVTQMGQEVILRCVPISNHLYFYWYRQILGQKVEFLVSFYNNEISEKSEIFDDQFSVERPDGSNFTLKIRSTKLEDSAMYFCASGGTGGNYSNQPQHFGDGTRLSIL.

This clone occurred a few times. This chain joins TRBV25-1 and TRBJ1-4, with D uncertain. Deletions cut 4 bases from V and 0 bases from J, with 12 bases between. The germline V gene encodes CDR1 MGHDK and CDR2 SYGVNS. This CDR3 region has 16 residues. This chain's CDR3 is CASSARTVTTNEKLFF. CDR3 DNA sequence: TGTGCCAGCAGTGCCAGGACGGTTACAACTAATGAAAAACTGTTTTTT.

V is TRBV4-1 and J is TRBJ1-2; TRBD1 might be the D (5 bases). The CDR3 length is 14 residues. The germline V and J ends were trimmed by 4 bases and 3 bases, with 12 bases remaining between them. Per the germline V gene, CDR1 is MGHRA and CDR2 is YSYEKL. The CDR3 DNA follows: TGCGCCAGCAGCCGAGGGGTTTTGGACTATGGCTACACCTTC. It translates to CASSRGVLDYGYTF.

The chain links TRBV30 to TRBJ2-5, with D hard to call. CDR1 GTSNPN and CDR2 SVGIG come from the germline V gene (reference sequence). The length of the CDR3 is 12 residues. V shed 0 bases and J shed 6 bases, with 8 bases lying between them. CDR3 nucleotides: TGTGCCTGGAGTGTTCATTTGAAGACCCAGTACTTC. Amino acids: CAWSVHLKTQYF.

V and J are TRBV7-2 and TRBJ1-1; D unclear. The CDR3 is 14 residues long. Per the germline V gene, CDR1 is SGHTA and CDR2 is FQGNSA. V lost 5 bases and J lost 1, with 11 bases in between. CDR3 DNA sequence: TGTGCCAGCAGCCTAGGACGGTCGAACACTGAAGCTTTCTTT. Protein sequence: CASSLGRSNTEAFF. Together with reference TRBV7-2 and TRBJ1-1, the CDR3 gives the full variable domain: GAGVSQSPSNKVTEKGKDVELRCDPISGHTALYWYRQSLGQGLEFLIYFQGNSAPDKSGLPSDRFSAERTGGSVSTLTIQRTQQEDSAVYLCASSLGRSNTEAFFGQGTRLTVV.

This clone came up a few times. The chain couples TRBV11-2 to TRBJ2-3, with D possibly matching TRBD1 (5 bases). Germline V gives CDR1 SGHAT, CDR2 FQNNGV. V gave up 1 base and J gave up 0 bases, with 17 bases separating them. The CDR3 is 18 residues long. The CDR3 loop reads CASSLGAEWGSSTDTQYF. In DNA, the CDR3 is TGTGCCAGCAGCTTAGGGGCTGAGTGGGGCTCTAGCACAGATACGCAGTATTTT.

The chain recombines TRBV6-4 with TRBJ1-6, with 7 bases aligning to TRBD1. CDR3 length equals 14 residues. The germline V gene encodes CDR1 MRHNA and CDR2 SNTAGT. The V segment lost 4 bases and the J segment 7 bases; nucleotides outside the gene matches: 4. CDR3 amino acids: CASSAGTDNSPLHF. As DNA, the CDR3 is TGTGCCAGCAGTGCCGGGACAGACAATTCACCCCTCCACTTT.

The J gene is TRBJ1-1, the V gene TRBV23-1; tentative D call: TRBD1 (6 bases). TRBV23-1 is assigned to the ORF class and has an uncertain function. V lost 6 bases to trimming and J lost 6 bases, with 14 bases between them. This CDR3 comprises 13 residues. CDR3 bases: TGCGCCAGCAGAGGGGGGCCAAGGCCTGAAGCTTTCTTT. Protein sequence: CASRGGPRPEAFF.

The chain employs TRBV9 and TRBJ2-1; D may match TRBD1 or TRBD2 (5 bases each). Looked up from germline, CDR1 is SGDLS and CDR2 is YYNGEE. The CDR3 is 15 residues long. V was shortened by 3 bases and J by 0 bases, with 10 bases between the two germline ends. CDR3 nucleotides: TGTGCCAGCAGCGGGGGACCATACTCCTACAATGAGCAGTTCTTC. Its translation is CASSGGPYSYNEQFF. The full variable domain, completed using reference TRBV9 and TRBJ2-1, is DSGVTQTPKHLITATGQRVTLRCSPRSGDLSVYWYQQSLDQGLQFLIQYYNGEERAKGNILERFSAQQFPDLHSELNLSSLELGDSALYFCASSGGPYSYNEQFFGPGTRLTVL.

The chain links TRBV25-1 to TRBJ1-5; D perhaps matches TRBD1 (5 bases). The CDR3 is 12 amino acids. V was pared by 5 bases and J by 7 bases, with 9 bases between. Per the germline V gene, CDR1 is MGHDK and CDR2 is SYGVNS. The DNA of the CDR3 is TGTGCCAGCAGTCTTGGGGGGCAGCCCCAGCATTTT. Its protein is CASSLGGQPQHF. Based on the CDR3 plus reference TRBV25-1 and TRBJ1-5, the full variable domain is EADIYQTPRYLVIGTGKKITLECSQTMGHDKMYWYQQDPGMELHLIHYSYGVNSTEKGDLSSESTVSRIRTEHFPLTLESARPSHTSQYLCASSLGGQPQHFGDGTRLSIL.

This rearrangement joins TRBV27 to TRBJ1-2; D gene unclear. Germline CDR1 MNHEY, CDR2 SMNVEV (reference sequence). V gave up 3 bases and J gave up 4 bases, with 9 bases separating them. The CDR3 has 13 residues. The CDR3: CASSFREGYGYTF. The CDR3 DNA reads TGTGCCAGCAGTTTTCGGGAGGGCTATGGCTACACCTTC.

V and J are TRBV7-9 and TRBJ1-2; 10 positions agree with TRBD1. With V trimmed by 2 bases and J by 6 bases, 6 bases remained unmatched. The CDR3 runs to 15 residues. Per germline, CDR1 SEHNR and CDR2 FQNEAQ (reference sequence). The CDR3 DNA follows: TGTGCCAGCAGCTTATTGACAGGGGGCGCAGATGGCTACACCTTC. This codes for CASSLLTGGADGYTF.

This rearrangement joins TRBV6-1 to TRBJ1-1; D is unresolved. The CDR3 spans 13 residues. Germline V gene data show CDR1 as MNHNS and CDR2 as SASEGT. V was clipped by 2 bases and J by 7 bases, with 11 bases between them. The CDR3 spells CASSELGRSEAFF. CDR3 DNA: TGTGCCAGCAGTGAATTAGGGCGGAGTGAAGCTTTCTTT.